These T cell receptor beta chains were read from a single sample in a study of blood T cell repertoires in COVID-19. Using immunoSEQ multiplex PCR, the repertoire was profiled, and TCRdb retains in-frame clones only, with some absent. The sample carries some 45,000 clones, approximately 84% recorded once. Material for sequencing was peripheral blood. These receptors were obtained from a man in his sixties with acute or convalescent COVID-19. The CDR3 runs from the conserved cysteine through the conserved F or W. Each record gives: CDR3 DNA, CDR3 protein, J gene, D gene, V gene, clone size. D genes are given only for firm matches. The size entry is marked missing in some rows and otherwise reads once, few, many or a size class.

CDR3 DNA: TGTGCCTGCCGGCCTGCAGCGAGCACAGATACGCAGTATTTT
CDR3 protein: CACRPAASTDTQYF
J gene: TRBJ2-3
D gene: -
V gene: TRBV6-6
clone size: -

CDR3 DNA: TGTGCCAGCAGCTTAGATATGGAGGCCCCCTACGAGCAGTACTTC
CDR3 protein: CASSLDMEAPYEQYF
J gene: TRBJ2-7
D gene: -
V gene: TRBV11-1
clone size: -

CDR3 DNA: TGTGCCAGCAGCCAGGCCGGGGTCTCTAACTATGGCTACACCTTC
CDR3 protein: CASSQAGVSNYGYTF
J gene: TRBJ1-2
D gene: -
V gene: TRBV3-1/TRBV3-2
clone size: once

CDR3 DNA: TGTGCCAGTATAGGACAGATGAACACTGAAGCTTTCTTT
CDR3 protein: CASIGQMNTEAFF
J gene: TRBJ1-1
D gene: -
V gene: TRBV19
clone size: -

CDR3 DNA: TGTGCCAGCAGTCCGGGACAGGTTAATCGTGGCTACACCTTC
CDR3 protein: CASSPGQVNRGYTF
J gene: TRBJ1-2
D gene: TRBD1
V gene: TRBV6-2/TRBV6-3
clone size: -

CDR3 DNA: TGTGCCAGCAGCACCTCTAGGGCGGGGGGGAACAATGAGCAGTTCTTC
CDR3 protein: CASSTSRAGGNNEQFF
J gene: TRBJ2-1
D gene: TRBD2
V gene: TRBV9
clone size: -

CDR3 DNA: TGTGCCAGCAGCGTAGAGGAGGGTTCCTCTGGAAACACCATATATTTT
CDR3 protein: CASSVEEGSSGNTIYF
J gene: TRBJ1-3
D gene: -
V gene: TRBV9
clone size: -

CDR3 DNA: TGTGCCAGCTCACCATTAGGGGACAGGGGAATAGAGGGAGAGCAGTTCTTC
CDR3 protein: CASSPLGDRGIEGEQFF
J gene: TRBJ2-1
D gene: TRBD1
V gene: TRBV18
clone size: -

CDR3 DNA: TGTGCCAGCAGCTCCGACAGGGTCGTGAACGCTGAAGCTTTCTTT
CDR3 protein: CASSSDRVVNAEAFF
J gene: TRBJ1-1
D gene: TRBD1
V gene: TRBV7-8
clone size: -

CDR3 DNA: TGCAGCGTTGAACTGGGAGGAGGTAGGACCATTCAGTACTTC
CDR3 protein: CSVELGGGRTIQYF
J gene: TRBJ2-4
D gene: -
V gene: TRBV29-1
clone size: once

CDR3 DNA: TGTGCCAGCAGCTTGGTCCAGGTATTCGGCTACACCTTC
CDR3 protein: CASSLVQVFGYTF
J gene: TRBJ1-2
D gene: -
V gene: TRBV5-8
clone size: -

CDR3 DNA: TGTGCCAGCAGCCAAGATCGAGGGGGACGGGGCTATGGCTACACCTTC
CDR3 protein: CASSQDRGGRGYGYTF
J gene: TRBJ1-2
D gene: -
V gene: TRBV14
clone size: -

CDR3 DNA: TGTGCCAGCAGAAGACAGGGCGCAAATCAGCCCCAGCATTTT
CDR3 protein: CASRRQGANQPQHF
J gene: TRBJ1-5
D gene: TRBD1
V gene: TRBV2
clone size: -

CDR3 DNA: TGTGCCAGCAGCTCGACAGACAGGGGGCCATACAATGAGCAGTTCTTC
CDR3 protein: CASSSTDRGPYNEQFF
J gene: TRBJ2-1
D gene: TRBD1
V gene: TRBV5-4
clone size: -

CDR3 DNA: TGTGCTAGTGGACAGAGCAATCAGCCCCAGCATTTT
CDR3 protein: CASGQSNQPQHF
J gene: TRBJ1-5
D gene: -
V gene: TRBV12-5
clone size: -

CDR3 DNA: TGTGCCAGCAGATTAGACAGCAACTATGGCTACACCTTC
CDR3 protein: CASRLDSNYGYTF
J gene: TRBJ1-2
D gene: -
V gene: TRBV2
clone size: once

CDR3 DNA: TGTGCCAGCAGCCCAAAGGGACAGGGCCCCTACGAGCAGTACTTC
CDR3 protein: CASSPKGQGPYEQYF
J gene: TRBJ2-7
D gene: TRBD1
V gene: TRBV7-8
clone size: -

CDR3 DNA: TGCGCCAGCAGCTTCAGGGTGGGCACTGAAGCTTTCTTT
CDR3 protein: CASSFRVGTEAFF
J gene: TRBJ1-1
D gene: -
V gene: TRBV5-1
clone size: -

CDR3 DNA: TGTGCCAGCAGTCCTGTCTTAGGGCGGGGGTTCTTC
CDR3 protein: CASSPVLGRGFF
J gene: TRBJ2-1
D gene: -
V gene: TRBV7-2
clone size: -

CDR3 DNA: TGTGCCTGGAGGACTAGCGGGTCAGAGACCCAGTACTTC
CDR3 protein: CAWRTSGSETQYF
J gene: TRBJ2-5
D gene: TRBD2
V gene: TRBV30
clone size: -

CDR3 DNA: TGCAGCGTTGAAGCCCACTTGATGGATACGCAGTATTTT
CDR3 protein: CSVEAHLMDTQYF
J gene: TRBJ2-3
D gene: -
V gene: TRBV29-1
clone size: -

CDR3 DNA: TGTGCCAGCAGGTCTGGGCTTCAAAATCAGCCCCAGCATTTT
CDR3 protein: CASRSGLQNQPQHF
J gene: TRBJ1-5
D gene: -
V gene: TRBV6-5
clone size: once

CDR3 DNA: TGCAGCGTTGTTCCGGGACAGGCTAATGAAAAACTGTTTTTT
CDR3 protein: CSVVPGQANEKLFF
J gene: TRBJ1-4
D gene: TRBD1
V gene: TRBV29-1
clone size: -

CDR3 DNA: TGCAGCGTTGAAGGGACTAGCGGGGGGGCCAGGAATGAGCAGTTCTTC
CDR3 protein: CSVEGTSGGARNEQFF
J gene: TRBJ2-1
D gene: TRBD2
V gene: TRBV29-1
clone size: -

CDR3 DNA: TGTGCCAGCAGCCAAGATGCTAGCGGCACCTACGAGCAGTACTTC
CDR3 protein: CASSQDASGTYEQYF
J gene: TRBJ2-7
D gene: TRBD2
V gene: TRBV3-1/TRBV3-2
clone size: few

CDR3 DNA: TGTGCCAGCAGCTTGACAGGGGGGCAAGAGACCCAGTACTTC
CDR3 protein: CASSLTGGQETQYF
J gene: TRBJ2-5
D gene: TRBD1
V gene: TRBV7-3
clone size: -

CDR3 DNA: TGTGCCAGCAGCTTTTTACACCCCTCCTACGAGCAGTACTTC
CDR3 protein: CASSFLHPSYEQYF
J gene: TRBJ2-7
D gene: -
V gene: TRBV5-6
clone size: -

CDR3 DNA: TGTGCCAGCAGTGACAGGGGGCATGGAAGCAATCAGCCCCAGCATTTT
CDR3 protein: CASSDRGHGSNQPQHF
J gene: TRBJ1-5
D gene: TRBD1
V gene: TRBV2
clone size: -

CDR3 DNA: TGCGCCAGCAGCCAAGATGGCAGGAGGGGTGTCGAGCAGTACTTC
CDR3 protein: CASSQDGRRGVEQYF
J gene: TRBJ2-7
D gene: -
V gene: TRBV4-3
clone size: -

CDR3 DNA: TGTGCCAGCAGTGCGTTAAACAGGGGCACCTCTGGAAACACCATATATTTT
CDR3 protein: CASSALNRGTSGNTIYF
J gene: TRBJ1-3
D gene: TRBD1
V gene: TRBV6-1
clone size: -

CDR3 DNA: TGTGCCAGCAGCCGGACTAGCGGGGGACAAGAGACCCAGTACTTC
CDR3 protein: CASSRTSGGQETQYF
J gene: TRBJ2-5
D gene: TRBD2
V gene: TRBV7-2
clone size: -

CDR3 DNA: TGCGCCAGCAGCCCTAAGGGACAGGGGCATGGAACTGAAGCTTTCTTT
CDR3 protein: CASSPKGQGHGTEAFF
J gene: TRBJ1-1
D gene: TRBD1
V gene: TRBV10-1
clone size: -

CDR3 DNA: TGTGCCAGCAGCTTACAAAATCAGCCCCAGCATTTT
CDR3 protein: CASSLQNQPQHF
J gene: TRBJ1-5
D gene: -
V gene: TRBV7-9
clone size: -

CDR3 DNA: TGTGCCAGCAGATGGACAGGCATTACGGAGCCCCAGCATTTT
CDR3 protein: CASRWTGITEPQHF
J gene: TRBJ1-5
D gene: TRBD1
V gene: TRBV6-5
clone size: -

CDR3 DNA: TGCGCCAGCAGCCACCTGACAGGAAATGAAGCTTTCTTT
CDR3 protein: CASSHLTGNEAFF
J gene: TRBJ1-1
D gene: -
V gene: TRBV4-1
clone size: -

CDR3 DNA: TGCGCCAGCAGCTTGGAGGGGGGGCGCGGCGAGCAGTACTTC
CDR3 protein: CASSLEGGRGEQYF
J gene: TRBJ2-7
D gene: -
V gene: TRBV5-1
clone size: -

CDR3 DNA: TGTGCCAGCAGTTTAACGGGCTACGAGCAGTACTTC
CDR3 protein: CASSLTGYEQYF
J gene: TRBJ2-7
D gene: -
V gene: TRBV12-3/TRBV12-4
clone size: -

CDR3 DNA: TGCGCCAGCAAAATTGGGGGGTTGGATGAGCAGTTCTTC
CDR3 protein: CASKIGGLDEQFF
J gene: TRBJ2-1
D gene: -
V gene: TRBV5-1
clone size: -

CDR3 DNA: TGTGCCAGCAGTGACATCGGGACCTATAATTCACCCCTCCACTTT
CDR3 protein: CASSDIGTYNSPLHF
J gene: TRBJ1-6
D gene: -
V gene: TRBV2
clone size: once

CDR3 DNA: TGTGCCAGCAGCTTGGACAGGGCGGCACAGCCCCAGCATTTT
CDR3 protein: CASSLDRAAQPQHF
J gene: TRBJ1-5
D gene: TRBD1
V gene: TRBV7-9
clone size: few

CDR3 DNA: TGTGCCAGCAGTTCCAATTCCGGGACATTGAATTCACCCCTCCACTTT
CDR3 protein: CASSSNSGTLNSPLHF
J gene: TRBJ1-6
D gene: -
V gene: TRBV27
clone size: -

CDR3 DNA: TGTGCCAGCAGCCAAGTTTCGGGGATTTATAATTCACCCCTCCACTTT
CDR3 protein: CASSQVSGIYNSPLHF
J gene: TRBJ1-6
D gene: -
V gene: TRBV3-1/TRBV3-2
clone size: -

CDR3 DNA: TGTGCCAGCAGCGCCGAGACAGGGGGCTTGTACGAGCAGTACTTC
CDR3 protein: CASSAETGGLYEQYF
J gene: TRBJ2-7
D gene: TRBD1
V gene: TRBV9
clone size: few

CDR3 DNA: TGTGCCAGCTCACCCTCGACAGGGTACTATGGCTACACCTTC
CDR3 protein: CASSPSTGYYGYTF
J gene: TRBJ1-2
D gene: TRBD1
V gene: TRBV18
clone size: -

CDR3 DNA: TGCAGCGTTGACGCCAGTCTTGGAAACACCATATATTTT
CDR3 protein: CSVDASLGNTIYF
J gene: TRBJ1-3
D gene: -
V gene: TRBV29-1
clone size: -

CDR3 DNA: TGTGCCATCAGCCGGGACAGTGAAGCTTTCTTT
CDR3 protein: CAISRDSEAFF
J gene: TRBJ1-1
D gene: TRBD1
V gene: TRBV10-3
clone size: -

CDR3 DNA: TGTGCTAGTGGTTTGGTACGCCGTCCAGGGGTCCACGAGCAGTACTTC
CDR3 protein: CASGLVRRPGVHEQYF
J gene: TRBJ2-7
D gene: -
V gene: TRBV12-5
clone size: few

CDR3 DNA: TGTGCGATGAGAAGGGACTCTAACACCGGGGAGCTGTTTTTT
CDR3 protein: CAMRRDSNTGELFF
J gene: TRBJ2-2
D gene: -
V gene: TRBV18
clone size: -

CDR3 DNA: TGCGCCAGCAGTGAGACAGGGAAGGACGAGCAGTACTTC
CDR3 protein: CASSETGKDEQYF
J gene: TRBJ2-7
D gene: -
V gene: TRBV10-2
clone size: -

CDR3 DNA: TGTGCAAGTCGGTTACAAGGGGACACTGAAGCTTTCTTT
CDR3 protein: CASRLQGDTEAFF
J gene: TRBJ1-1
D gene: -
V gene: TRBV12-2
clone size: -

CDR3 DNA: TGTGCCAGCAGAGCGGACAGCTATAATTCACCCCTCCACTTT
CDR3 protein: CASRADSYNSPLHF
J gene: TRBJ1-6
D gene: -
V gene: TRBV2
clone size: -

CDR3 DNA: TGTGCCAGCAGTTACCATGACAGCTCCTACGAGCAGTACTTC
CDR3 protein: CASSYHDSSYEQYF
J gene: TRBJ2-7
D gene: -
V gene: TRBV2
clone size: -

CDR3 DNA: TGTGCCAGCAGCCTTCGGACAGACTCCTACGAGCAGTACTTC
CDR3 protein: CASSLRTDSYEQYF
J gene: TRBJ2-7
D gene: -
V gene: TRBV5-8
clone size: -

CDR3 DNA: TGTGCCAGCAGGTACAGGGGGCGCTCCCAGCAGTACTTC
CDR3 protein: CASRYRGRSQQYF
J gene: TRBJ2-7
D gene: TRBD1
V gene: TRBV6-5
clone size: -

CDR3 DNA: TGTGCCAGCAGTTACTCGGGGGCGGCTGGCTACACCTTC
CDR3 protein: CASSYSGAAGYTF
J gene: TRBJ1-2
D gene: -
V gene: TRBV6-5
clone size: -

CDR3 DNA: TGTGCCAGCAGCGAAGGGACTTCAGAGCAGTACTTC
CDR3 protein: CASSEGTSEQYF
J gene: TRBJ2-7
D gene: -
V gene: TRBV9
clone size: -

CDR3 DNA: TGTGCCAGCTCACCACAGGGCAGGGGCTCGGGAGATACGCAGTATTTT
CDR3 protein: CASSPQGRGSGDTQYF
J gene: TRBJ2-3
D gene: -
V gene: TRBV18
clone size: -

CDR3 DNA: TGTGCCAGCAGTCTAAGCCCATACACTGAAGCTTTCTTT
CDR3 protein: CASSLSPYTEAFF
J gene: TRBJ1-1
D gene: -
V gene: TRBV7-6
clone size: -

CDR3 DNA: TGTGCCAGCAGCCCAAGGGACAGGGGGCAGCTATACGAGCAGTACTTC
CDR3 protein: CASSPRDRGQLYEQYF
J gene: TRBJ2-7
D gene: TRBD1
V gene: TRBV7-6
clone size: -